This T cell receptor (beta chain) derives from a study of technical replicates of blood from a handful of donors. This CDR3 spans 12 amino acids. Deletions cut 10 bases from V and 4 bases from J, with 14 bases between. The sample holds one count of this clone. Measured with immunoSEQ multiplex PCR; TCRdb has only the in-frame clones, and not every one. The sample has about 71,000 clones; 88% are singletons. The receptor comes from a human donor in good health. Some clones in this sample may be carry-over from other donors' samples. Input material: PBMCs. J is TRBJ1-2 and V is TRBV5-3; D is possibly TRBD1 (5 bases). TRBV5-3 falls under the ORF class, with uncertain function. CDR3: CAPWGLPYGYTF. DNA of the CDR3: TGTGCCCCTTGGGGCCTACCCTATGGCTACACCTTC.